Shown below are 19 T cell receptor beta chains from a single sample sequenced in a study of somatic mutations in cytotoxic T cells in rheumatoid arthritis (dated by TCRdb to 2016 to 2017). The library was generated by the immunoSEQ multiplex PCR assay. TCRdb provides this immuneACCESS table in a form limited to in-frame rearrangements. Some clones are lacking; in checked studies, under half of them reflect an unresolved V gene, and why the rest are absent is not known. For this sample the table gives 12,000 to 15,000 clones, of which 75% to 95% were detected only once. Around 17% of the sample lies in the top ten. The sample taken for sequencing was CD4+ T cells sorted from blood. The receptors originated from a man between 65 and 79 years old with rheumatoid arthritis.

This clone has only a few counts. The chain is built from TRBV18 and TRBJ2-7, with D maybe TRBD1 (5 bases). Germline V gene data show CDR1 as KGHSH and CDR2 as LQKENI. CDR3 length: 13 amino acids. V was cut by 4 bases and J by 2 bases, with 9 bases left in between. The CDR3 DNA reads TGTGCCAGCTCACTACAAGGGGCCTACGAGCAGTACTTC. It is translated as CASSLQGAYEQYF.

Written as DNA, the CDR3 is TGTGCCAGCAGTTTGGGAGGATGGGGGGGTTCCTACGAGCAGTACTTC. Its translation: CASSLGGWGGSYEQYF. The J gene is TRBJ2-7, the V gene TRBV27; 7 bases match TRBD2. Germline CDR1 and CDR2: MNHEY and SMNVEV (reference sequence). This CDR3 has 16 amino acids. Trimming took 3 bases from V and 1 from J; bases not matched to a gene: 9.

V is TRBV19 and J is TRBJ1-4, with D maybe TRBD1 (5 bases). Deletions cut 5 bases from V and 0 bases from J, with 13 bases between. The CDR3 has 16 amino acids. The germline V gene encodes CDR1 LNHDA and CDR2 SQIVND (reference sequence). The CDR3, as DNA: TGTGCCAGTAGTGGGGTTTGGGGCGCAACTAATGAAAAACTGTTTTTT. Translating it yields CASSGVWGATNEKLFF.

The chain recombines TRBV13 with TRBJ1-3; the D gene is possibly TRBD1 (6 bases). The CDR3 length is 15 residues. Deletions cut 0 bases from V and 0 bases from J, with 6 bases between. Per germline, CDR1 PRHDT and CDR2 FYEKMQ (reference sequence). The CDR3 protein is CASSLGTGSGNTIYF. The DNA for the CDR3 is TGTGCCAGCAGCTTAGGGACAGGCTCTGGAAACACCATATATTTT. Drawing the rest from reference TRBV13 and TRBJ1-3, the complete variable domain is AAGVIQSPRHLIKEKRETATLKCYPIPRHDTVYWYQQGPGQDPQFLISFYEKMQSDKGSIPDRFSAQQFSDYHSELNMSSLELGDSALYFCASSLGTGSGNTIYFGEGSWLTVV.

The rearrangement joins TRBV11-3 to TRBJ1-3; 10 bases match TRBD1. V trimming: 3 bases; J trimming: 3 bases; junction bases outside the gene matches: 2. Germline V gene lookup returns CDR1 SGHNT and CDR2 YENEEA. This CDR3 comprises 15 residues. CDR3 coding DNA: TGTGCCAGCAGCTTGGACAGGGGGTTTGGAAACACCATATATTTT. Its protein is CASSLDRGFGNTIYF.

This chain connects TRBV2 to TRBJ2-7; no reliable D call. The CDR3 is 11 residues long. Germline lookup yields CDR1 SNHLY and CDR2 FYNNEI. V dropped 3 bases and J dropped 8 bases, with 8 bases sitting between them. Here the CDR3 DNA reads TGTGCCAGCAGTGACGGTCTGCAGCAGTACTTC. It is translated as CASSDGLQQYF.

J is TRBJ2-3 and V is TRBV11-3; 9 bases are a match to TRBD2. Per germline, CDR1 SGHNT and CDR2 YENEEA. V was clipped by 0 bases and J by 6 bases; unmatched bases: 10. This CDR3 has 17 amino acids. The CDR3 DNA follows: TGTGCCAGCAGCTTAGAGGGTCGAGCGGGAGGTGTTGATACGCAGTATTTT. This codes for CASSLEGRAGGVDTQYF.

CDR3 protein: CASSPPGGLAGGRSTDTQYF. The DNA of the CDR3 is TGTGCCAGCAGCCCCCCGGGGGGACTAGCGGGGGGGCGGAGCACAGATACGCAGTATTTT. The rearrangement uses TRBV5-4 and TRBJ2-3; 16 bases are a match to TRBD2. CDR1 is SGHNT and CDR2 is YYREEE in the germline V gene (reference sequence). This CDR3 is built from 20 residues. The ends lost 4 bases at V and 0 bases at J; junction bases unmatched: 11.

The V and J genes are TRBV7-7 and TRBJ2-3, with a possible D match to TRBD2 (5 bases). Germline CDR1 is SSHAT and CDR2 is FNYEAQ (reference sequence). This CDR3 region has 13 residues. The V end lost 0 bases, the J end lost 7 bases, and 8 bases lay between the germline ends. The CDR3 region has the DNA TGTGCCAGCAGCTTAGCGGAGGAGAATACGCAGTATTTT. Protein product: CASSLAEENTQYF.

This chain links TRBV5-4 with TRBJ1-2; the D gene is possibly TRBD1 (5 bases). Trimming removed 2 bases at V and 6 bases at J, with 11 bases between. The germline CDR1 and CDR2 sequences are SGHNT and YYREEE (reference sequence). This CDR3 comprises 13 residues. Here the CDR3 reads CASSFVEGHGYTF. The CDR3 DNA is TGTGCCAGCAGCTTCGTGGAGGGGCATGGCTACACCTTC. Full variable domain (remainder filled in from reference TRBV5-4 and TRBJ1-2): ETGVTQSPTHLIKTRGQQVTLRCSSQSGHNTVSWYQQALGQGPQFIFQYYREEENGRGNFPPRFSGLQFPNYSSELNVNALELDDSALYLCASSFVEGHGYTFGSGTRLTVV.

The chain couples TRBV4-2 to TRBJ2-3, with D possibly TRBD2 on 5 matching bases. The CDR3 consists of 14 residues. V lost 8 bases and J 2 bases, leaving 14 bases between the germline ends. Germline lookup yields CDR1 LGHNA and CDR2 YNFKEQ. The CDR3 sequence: CASGPGLNTDTQYF. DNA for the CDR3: TGTGCCAGCGGTCCCGGACTGAACACAGATACGCAGTATTTT.

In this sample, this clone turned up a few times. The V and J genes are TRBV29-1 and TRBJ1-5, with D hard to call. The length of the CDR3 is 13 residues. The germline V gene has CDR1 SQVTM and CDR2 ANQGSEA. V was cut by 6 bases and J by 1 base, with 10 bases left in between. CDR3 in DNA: TGCAGCGTGAAGGGAGGGAGCAATCAGCCCCAGCATTTT. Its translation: CSVKGGSNQPQHF.

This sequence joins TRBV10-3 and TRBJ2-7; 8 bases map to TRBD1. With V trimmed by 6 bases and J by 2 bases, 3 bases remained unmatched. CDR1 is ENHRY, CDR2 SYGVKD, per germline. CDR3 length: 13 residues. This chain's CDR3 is CAIRPGQAYEQYF. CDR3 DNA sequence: TGTGCCATCAGGCCGGGACAGGCCTACGAGCAGTACTTC.

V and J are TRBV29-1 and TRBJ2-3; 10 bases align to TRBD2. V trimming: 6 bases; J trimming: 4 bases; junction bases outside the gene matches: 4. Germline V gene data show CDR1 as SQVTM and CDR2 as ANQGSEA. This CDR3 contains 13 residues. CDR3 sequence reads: CSVGLASADTQYF. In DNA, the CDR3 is TGCAGCGTGGGACTAGCGAGCGCAGATACGCAGTATTTT.

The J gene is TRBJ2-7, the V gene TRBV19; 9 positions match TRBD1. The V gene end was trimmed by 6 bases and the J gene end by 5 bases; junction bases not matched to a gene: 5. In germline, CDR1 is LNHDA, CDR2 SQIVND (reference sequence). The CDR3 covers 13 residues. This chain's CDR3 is CASSGTGINEQYF. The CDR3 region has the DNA TGTGCCAGTAGCGGGACAGGGATCAACGAGCAGTACTTC.

CDR3 amino acids: CASSGQPQETQYF. Here the CDR3 DNA reads TGTGCCAGCAGTGGACAGCCGCAAGAGACCCAGTACTTC. The chain joins TRBV2 to TRBJ2-5; a possible D gene is TRBD1 (5 bases). Germline V gives CDR1 SNHLY, CDR2 FYNNEI. V lost 4 bases, J lost 2 bases, and 8 bases lay in between. This CDR3 region has 13 residues.

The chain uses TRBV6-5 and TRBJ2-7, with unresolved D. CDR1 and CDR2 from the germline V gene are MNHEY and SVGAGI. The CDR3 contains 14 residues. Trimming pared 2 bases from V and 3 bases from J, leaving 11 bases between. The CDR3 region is CASSYAGRGYEQYF. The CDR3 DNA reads TGTGCCAGCAGTTACGCTGGGCGTGGCTACGAGCAGTACTTC.

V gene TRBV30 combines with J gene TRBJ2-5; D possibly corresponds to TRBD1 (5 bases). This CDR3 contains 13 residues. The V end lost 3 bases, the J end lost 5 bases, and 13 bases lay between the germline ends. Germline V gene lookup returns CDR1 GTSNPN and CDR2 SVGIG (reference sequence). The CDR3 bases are TGTGCCTGGAGGACACAGGCTCGTGAGACCCAGTACTTC. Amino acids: CAWRTQARETQYF.

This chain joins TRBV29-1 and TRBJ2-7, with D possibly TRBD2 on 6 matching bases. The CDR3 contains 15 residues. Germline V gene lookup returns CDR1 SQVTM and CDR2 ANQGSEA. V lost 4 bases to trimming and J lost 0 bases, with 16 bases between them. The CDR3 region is CSVAGGFQFSYEQYF. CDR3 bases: TGCAGCGTTGCTGGGGGGTTCCAATTCTCCTACGAGCAGTACTTC.